These T cell receptor beta chains were read from a single sample in a study of T cell repertoires in cytomegalovirus infection. No antigen has been identified for these receptors. Each CDR3 protein gets one entry after TCRdb re-called the reads with MiXCR. The sample has 100,000 to 150,000 distinct CDR3 sequences, about 31% seen once. Here the sequenced sample was CD8+ T cells from cultured PBMCs, taken from culture after CMV antigen stimulation. These receptors all stem from a human donor in good health (CMV status not recorded). Some clones in this sample may be carry-over from other donors' samples. Each CDR3 is given with its conserved first and last residue. D genes are given only for firm matches. The size field is filled for only some rows; it gives once, few, many or a size class.

-,-,TRBJ2-5,10,TRBV12-3/TRBV12-4,TGTGCCAGCAGTTTAGAGACCCAGTACTTC,CASSLETQYF
TRBD2,-,TRBJ2-3,19,TRBV6-6,TGTGCCAGCAGTTACTCCGCCTGGACTAGCGGGGGGGCCGAAGATACGCAGTATTTT,CASSYSAWTSGGAEDTQYF
TRBD1,-,TRBJ2-2,13,TRBV20-1,TGCAGTGCCCCGGGACAGGGAACCGGGGAGCTGTTTTTT,CSAPGQGTGELFF
-,few,TRBJ1-1,13,TRBV12-3/TRBV12-4,TGTGCCAGCAAATCGGGGGGCGTGACTGAAGCTTTCTTT,CASKSGGVTEAFF
TRBD1,-,TRBJ2-7,14,TRBV13,TGTGCCAGCAGCCCCGGACAGGGGGAGAGCGAGCAGTACTTC,CASSPGQGESEQYF
-,-,TRBJ1-5,15,TRBV19,TGTGCCAGTAGTTGGGGACTGATAAGCAATCAGCCCCAGCATTTT,CASSWGLISNQPQHF
-,-,TRBJ1-1,15,TRBV12-3/TRBV12-4,TGTGCCAGCAGTTTATCACAGGGACGTCTTACTGAAGCTTTCTTT,CASSLSQGRLTEAFF
-,-,TRBJ1-1,16,TRBV7-9,TGTGCCAGCAGCTTAAATGGGGGGAGAGAGGGCACTGAAGCTTTCTTT,CASSLNGGREGTEAFF
-,-,TRBJ2-4,16,TRBV7-6,TGTGCCAGCAGCTTAAGTCCCGCGAGTGACAAAAACATTCAGTACTTC,CASSLSPASDKNIQYF
TRBD1,many,TRBJ1-5,17,TRBV7-2,TGTGCCAGCAGCTCAGGGGGGCGGGTGGGGATCGATCAGCCCCAGCATTTT,CASSSGGRVGIDQPQHF
-,-,TRBJ2-7,12,TRBV2,TGTGCCAGCACCGGGGCCCCCTACGAGCAGTACTTC,CASTGAPYEQYF
-,many,TRBJ2-3,16,TRBV19,TGTGCCAGTAGTATAGACGAAGGTGGGGGTTCATCGACGCAGTATTTT,CASSIDEGGGSSTQYF
TRBD2,many,TRBJ2-1,15,TRBV7-6,TGTGCCAGCAGCTCACTAGCGTCCCTTCGGAATGAGCAGTTCTTC,CASSSLASLRNEQFF
-,many,TRBJ2-6,16,TRBV5-6,TGTGCCAGCAGCTTGGCCCCGAGCTCTGGGGCCAACGTCCTGACTTTC,CASSLAPSSGANVLTF
-,-,TRBJ2-6,14,TRBV19,TGTGCCAGTAGTGGGGACTCTGGGGCCAACGTCCTGACTTTC,CASSGDSGANVLTF
TRBD1,-,TRBJ2-7,16,TRBV4-1,TGCGCCAGCAGCCAAGATCTCGGACAGGGGAATTACGAGCAGTACTTC,CASSQDLGQGNYEQYF
-,few,TRBJ2-7,13,TRBV7-9,TGTGCCAGCAGCTTCAACCTCCCCCCCGAGCAGTACTTC,CASSFNLPPEQYF
TRBD1,few,TRBJ2-7,14,TRBV2,TGTGCCAGCAGTCAGGACAGGGCCGCCTACGAGCAGTACTTC,CASSQDRAAYEQYF